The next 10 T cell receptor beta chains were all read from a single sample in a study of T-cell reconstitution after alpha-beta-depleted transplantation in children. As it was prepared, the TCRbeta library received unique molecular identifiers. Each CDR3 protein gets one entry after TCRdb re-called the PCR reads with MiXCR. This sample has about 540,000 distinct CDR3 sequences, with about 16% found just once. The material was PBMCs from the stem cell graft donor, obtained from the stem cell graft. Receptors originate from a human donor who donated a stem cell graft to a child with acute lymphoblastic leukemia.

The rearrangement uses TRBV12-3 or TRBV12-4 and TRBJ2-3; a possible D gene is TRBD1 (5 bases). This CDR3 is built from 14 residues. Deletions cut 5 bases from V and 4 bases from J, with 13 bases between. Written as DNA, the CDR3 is TGTGCCAGCAGTCAGGGCATAGGGGCAGATACGCAGTATTTT. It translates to CASSQGIGADTQYF.

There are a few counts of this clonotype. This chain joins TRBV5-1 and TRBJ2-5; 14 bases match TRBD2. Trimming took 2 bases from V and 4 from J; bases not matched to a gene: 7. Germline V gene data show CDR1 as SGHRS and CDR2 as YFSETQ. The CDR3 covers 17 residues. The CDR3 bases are TGCGCCAGCAGCTTCTCTGGACTAGCGGGAGGTGCAGAGACCCAGTACTTC. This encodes CASSFSGLAGGAETQYF.

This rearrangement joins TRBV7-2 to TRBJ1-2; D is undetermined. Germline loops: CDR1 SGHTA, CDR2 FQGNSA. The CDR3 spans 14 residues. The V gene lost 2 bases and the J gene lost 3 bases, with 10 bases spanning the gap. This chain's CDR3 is CASSLSLEDYGYTF. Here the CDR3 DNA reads TGTGCCAGCAGCTTAAGTTTAGAGGACTATGGCTACACCTTC.

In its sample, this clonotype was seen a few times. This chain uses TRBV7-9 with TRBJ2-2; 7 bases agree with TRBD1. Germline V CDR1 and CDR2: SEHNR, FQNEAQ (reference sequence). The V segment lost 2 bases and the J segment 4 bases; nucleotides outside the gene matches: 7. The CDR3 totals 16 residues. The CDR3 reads CASSLLDRLPTGELFF. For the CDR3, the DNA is TGTGCCAGCAGCTTATTGGACAGGTTGCCCACCGGGGAGCTGTTTTTT.

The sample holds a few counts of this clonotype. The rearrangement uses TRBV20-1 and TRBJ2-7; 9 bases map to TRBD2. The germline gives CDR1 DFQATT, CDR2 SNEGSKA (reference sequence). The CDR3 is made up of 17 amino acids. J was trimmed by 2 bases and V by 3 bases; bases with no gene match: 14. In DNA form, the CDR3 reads TGCAGTGCTAGTAGGGTAGCGGGAGAGAGGGGGACCTACGAGCAGTACTTC. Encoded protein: CSASRVAGERGTYEQYF.

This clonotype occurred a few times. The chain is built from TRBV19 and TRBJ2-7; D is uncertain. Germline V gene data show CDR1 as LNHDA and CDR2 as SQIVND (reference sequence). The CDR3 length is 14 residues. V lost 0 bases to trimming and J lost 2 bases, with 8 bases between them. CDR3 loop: CASSIDAETYEQYF. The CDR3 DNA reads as TGTGCCAGTAGTATAGACGCTGAAACCTACGAGCAGTACTTC.

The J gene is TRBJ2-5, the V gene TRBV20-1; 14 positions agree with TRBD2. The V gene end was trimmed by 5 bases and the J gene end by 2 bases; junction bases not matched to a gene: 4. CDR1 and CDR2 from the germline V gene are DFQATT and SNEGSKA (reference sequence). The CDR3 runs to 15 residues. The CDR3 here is CSARTSGRWQETQYF. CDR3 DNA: TGCAGTGCTCGGACTAGCGGGAGGTGGCAAGAGACCCAGTACTTC.

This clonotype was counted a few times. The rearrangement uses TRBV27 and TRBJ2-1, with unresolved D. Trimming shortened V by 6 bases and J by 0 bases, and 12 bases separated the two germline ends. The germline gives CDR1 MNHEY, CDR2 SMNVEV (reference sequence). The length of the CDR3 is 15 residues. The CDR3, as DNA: TGTGCCAGCAGACTAAGGGCTTACTCCTACAATGAGCAGTTCTTC. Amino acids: CASRLRAYSYNEQFF.

The CDR3, as DNA: TGTGCCACCAGCAGACCCAGGGGCCGGACTTTCTTT. It is translated as CATSRPRGRTFF. This sequence joins TRBV15 and TRBJ1-1; perhaps TRBD1 as D (6 bases). V lost 2 bases, J lost 12 bases, and 13 bases lay in between. CDR1 is LNHNV and CDR2 is YYDKDF in the germline V gene (reference sequence). CDR3 length equals 12 residues. Complete variable domain (other parts from reference TRBV15 and TRBJ1-1): DAMVIQNPRYQVTQFGKPVTLSCSQTLNHNVMYWYQQKSSQAPKLLFHYYDKDFNNEADTPDNFQSRRPNTSFCFLDIRSPGLGDTAMYLCATSRPRGRTFFGQGTRLTVV.

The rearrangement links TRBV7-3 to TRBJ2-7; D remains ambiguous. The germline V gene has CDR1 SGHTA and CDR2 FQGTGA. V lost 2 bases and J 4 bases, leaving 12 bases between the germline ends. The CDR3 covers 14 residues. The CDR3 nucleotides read TGTGCCAGCAGCTTATTGGGTGACCGGTACGAGCAGTACTTC. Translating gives CASSLLGDRYEQYF.